This T cell receptor beta chain was obtained from a study of T cell responses to AZD1222 COVID-19 vaccine. A note on this clone: Its antigen is currently unknown.

Trimming pared 4 bases from V and 5 bases from J, leaving 12 bases between. The CDR3 is 13 amino acids. Per germline, CDR1 SGHTS and CDR2 YDEGEE. General observations from the study: With two AZD1222 doses given, Spike-specific TCR breadth and depth both rose. CD4 TCRs associated with vaccination spanned spike, dominating at 160-218 and 743-854. Only after the peak T cell response were repertoires sampled. Most donors were white British, females outnumbered males, and clonal diversity was possibly underestimated.

Clones were sequenced by immunoSEQ multiplex PCR, and TCRdb holds only the in-frame ones, with some missing. Seen here are some 150,000 clones, 80% to 95% observed once, and the top ten hold approximately 0.9%. The specimen comprised peripheral blood, sampled on day 0 of MenACWY control vaccination. The TCR was taken from an adult in good health. The chain uses TRBV5-8 and TRBJ1-1; D perhaps matches TRBD1 (5 bases). CDR3 amino acids: CASSMGPGTEAFF. CDR3 in DNA: TGTGCCAGCAGCATGGGACCGGGGACTGAAGCTTTCTTT. Full variable domain (outside the CDR3, taken from reference TRBV5-8 and TRBJ1-1): EAGVTQSPTHLIKTRGQQATLRCSPISGHTSVYWYQQALGLGLQFLLWYDEGEERNRGNFPPRFSGRQFPNYSSELNVNALELEDSALYLCASSMGPGTEAFFGQGTRLTVV.